Listed below are T cell receptor beta chains from one sample, sequenced in a study of shared clonotypes between healthy human individuals. Measured with immunoSEQ multiplex PCR; TCRdb has only the in-frame clones, and not every one. The sample consists of 950,000 to 1,200,000 clones, around three quarters of them appearing once. Sequenced sample: memory CD4+ T cells from PBMCs. The receptors stem from a man between 18 and 29 years old in good health. Some clones in this sample may be carry-over from other donors' samples. The CDR3 runs from the conserved cysteine through the conserved F or W. The order of the fields is D gene, J gene, V gene, clone size, CDR3 protein, CDR3 DNA. A D gene is named only where the DNA matches it firmly. Clone size, where shown, is once, few, many, or a class for clones that have expanded.

D gene: TRBD1
J gene: TRBJ2-3
V gene: TRBV2
clone size: once
CDR3 protein: CASSKTGADTQYF
CDR3 DNA: TGTGCCAGCAGCAAGACAGGGGCAGATACGCAGTATTTT

D gene: TRBD2
J gene: TRBJ2-1
V gene: TRBV6-5
clone size: .
CDR3 protein: CASNSLAGGGDEQFF
CDR3 DNA: TGTGCCAGCAACTCACTAGCGGGAGGGGGGGATGAGCAGTTCTTC

D gene: .
J gene: TRBJ2-1
V gene: TRBV30
clone size: .
CDR3 protein: CAWSVGVFATNEQFF
CDR3 DNA: TGTGCCTGGAGTGTGGGAGTTTTTGCTACCAATGAGCAGTTCTTC

D gene: TRBD1
J gene: TRBJ1-1
V gene: TRBV20-1
clone size: .
CDR3 protein: CSAGDREAFF
CDR3 DNA: TGCAGTGCGGGGGACAGGGAAGCTTTCTTT

D gene: .
J gene: TRBJ2-3
V gene: TRBV6-5
clone size: once
CDR3 protein: CASPKVRESPDTQYF
CDR3 DNA: TGTGCCAGTCCTAAGGTCCGGGAGTCGCCAGATACGCAGTATTTT

D gene: .
J gene: TRBJ1-1
V gene: TRBV6-4
clone size: .
CDR3 protein: CASYRSTGQVVAIAEAFF
CDR3 DNA: TGTGCCAGCTATCGCAGCACAGGTCAGGTCGTTGCCATCGCTGAAGCTTTCTTT

D gene: .
J gene: TRBJ2-7
V gene: TRBV18
clone size: .
CDR3 protein: CASSPGGSSEQYF
CDR3 DNA: TGTGCCAGCTCACCGGGGGGTTCGAGCGAGCAGTACTTC

D gene: .
J gene: TRBJ2-7
V gene: TRBV7-9
clone size: .
CDR3 protein: CASSSLYEQYF
CDR3 DNA: TGTGCCAGCAGCTCGCTCTACGAGCAGTACTTC

D gene: .
J gene: TRBJ2-1
V gene: TRBV6-5
clone size: .
CDR3 protein: CASSYLTSSYNEQFF
CDR3 DNA: TGTGCCAGCAGTTACCTGACTAGCTCCTACAATGAGCAGTTCTTC

D gene: TRBD2
J gene: TRBJ2-3
V gene: TRBV4-1
clone size: .
CDR3 protein: CASSQEPLSGRSSTDTQYF
CDR3 DNA: TGCGCCAGCAGCCAAGAACCACTTAGCGGGAGATCGAGCACAGATACGCAGTATTTT

D gene: .
J gene: TRBJ2-4
V gene: TRBV2
clone size: .
CDR3 protein: CASRGNSVQYF
CDR3 DNA: TGTGCCAGCAGGGGCAATTCCGTTCAGTACTTC

D gene: .
J gene: TRBJ2-7
V gene: TRBV7-2
clone size: once
CDR3 protein: CASSLAPGEVAEQYF
CDR3 DNA: TGTGCCAGCAGCTTAGCCCCGGGAGAGGTTGCCGAGCAGTACTTC

D gene: .
J gene: TRBJ1-2
V gene: TRBV19
clone size: once
CDR3 protein: CASRTAGPGQLKRHGYTF
CDR3 DNA: TGTGCCAGTAGAACGGCCGGTCCGGGACAACTAAAAAGGCATGGCTACACCTTC

D gene: TRBD1
J gene: TRBJ1-2
V gene: TRBV28
clone size: .
CDR3 protein: CASSFPTGTNYGYTF
CDR3 DNA: TGTGCCAGCAGTTTCCCGACAGGGACTAACTATGGCTACACCTTC

D gene: .
J gene: TRBJ2-2
V gene: TRBV7-3
clone size: .
CDR3 protein: CASSYDPTGELFF
CDR3 DNA: TGTGCCAGCAGCTACGACCCCACCGGGGAGCTGTTTTTT

D gene: TRBD2
J gene: TRBJ2-1
V gene: TRBV5-1
clone size: .
CDR3 protein: CASSSGLAGDNEQFF
CDR3 DNA: TGCGCCAGCAGTTCCGGACTAGCGGGAGACAATGAGCAGTTCTTC

D gene: .
J gene: TRBJ2-6
V gene: TRBV19
clone size: .
CDR3 protein: CASSPQDSGANVLTF
CDR3 DNA: TGTGCCAGTAGTCCACAGGACTCTGGGGCCAACGTCCTGACTTTC

D gene: TRBD1
J gene: TRBJ1-3
V gene: TRBV29-1
clone size: .
CDR3 protein: CSVGGTGISFGNTIYF
CDR3 DNA: TGCAGCGTGGGGGGGACAGGGATTTCGTTCGGAAACACCATATATTTT

D gene: .
J gene: TRBJ1-1
V gene: TRBV5-1
clone size: .
CDR3 protein: CASSWDTQGTEAFF
CDR3 DNA: TGCGCCAGCAGCTGGGACACGCAGGGGACTGAAGCTTTCTTT

D gene: .
J gene: TRBJ1-1
V gene: TRBV4-1
clone size: many
CDR3 protein: CASSQDRGLRRGLNTEAFF
CDR3 DNA: TGCGCCAGCAGCCAAGATCGTGGTCTACGTAGGGGATTGAACACTGAAGCTTTCTTT

D gene: TRBD1
J gene: TRBJ2-5
V gene: TRBV5-4
clone size: .
CDR3 protein: CASSTGQGVGETQYF
CDR3 DNA: TGTGCCAGCAGCACGGGACAGGGGGTAGGGGAGACCCAGTACTTC

D gene: .
J gene: TRBJ2-5
V gene: TRBV7-8
clone size: .
CDR3 protein: CASSLVVPPGETQYF
CDR3 DNA: TGTGCCAGCAGCTTAGTTGTCCCCCCCGGAGAGACCCAGTACTTC

D gene: .
J gene: TRBJ2-2
V gene: TRBV5-1
clone size: .
CDR3 protein: CASTRNRNTGELFF
CDR3 DNA: TGCGCCAGCACGAGAAACAGGAACACCGGGGAGCTGTTTTTT

D gene: .
J gene: TRBJ1-5
V gene: TRBV9
clone size: once
CDR3 protein: CASSVAGEHQPQHF
CDR3 DNA: TGTGCCAGCAGCGTAGCAGGGGAACATCAGCCCCAGCATTTT

D gene: TRBD2
J gene: TRBJ2-1
V gene: TRBV9
clone size: .
CDR3 protein: CASSVGTSGVNWEFF
CDR3 DNA: TGTGCCAGCAGCGTTGGGACTAGCGGGGTTAATTGGGAGTTCTTC

D gene: .
J gene: TRBJ2-4
V gene: TRBV2
clone size: .
CDR3 protein: CASSEIGGSGNIQYF
CDR3 DNA: TGTGCCAGCAGTGAAATTGGGGGAAGCGGGAACATTCAGTACTTC

D gene: .
J gene: TRBJ1-1
V gene: TRBV6-6
clone size: many
CDR3 protein: CASSRTENTEAFF
CDR3 DNA: TGTGCCAGCAGTCGAACAGAGAACACTGAAGCTTTCTTT

D gene: .
J gene: TRBJ2-3
V gene: TRBV10-3
clone size: .
CDR3 protein: CAISVGRNTASTDTQYF
CDR3 DNA: TGTGCCATCAGTGTCGGTAGAAATACAGCTAGCACAGATACGCAGTATTTT

D gene: .
J gene: TRBJ1-3
V gene: TRBV5-1
clone size: .
CDR3 protein: CASSSGTESSGNTIYF
CDR3 DNA: TGCGCCAGCAGCTCTGGGACGGAGAGCTCTGGAAACACCATATATTTT

D gene: TRBD1
J gene: TRBJ1-4
V gene: TRBV18
clone size: .
CDR3 protein: CASSPGTGEKLFF
CDR3 DNA: TGTGCCAGCTCACCAGGGACAGGCGAAAAACTGTTTTTT

D gene: TRBD2
J gene: TRBJ2-2
V gene: TRBV7-9
clone size: .
CDR3 protein: CASSLGLAGPTAGELFF
CDR3 DNA: TGTGCCAGCAGCTTAGGACTAGCGGGTCCAACAGCCGGGGAGCTGTTTTTT

D gene: TRBD2
J gene: TRBJ2-3
V gene: TRBV7-9
clone size: .
CDR3 protein: CASISGIYTDTQYF
CDR3 DNA: TGTGCCAGCATCAGCGGGATCTACACAGATACGCAGTATTTT

D gene: TRBD1
J gene: TRBJ2-7
V gene: TRBV6-1
clone size: .
CDR3 protein: CASSWDRGSEQYF
CDR3 DNA: TGTGCCAGCAGTTGGGACAGGGGATCCGAGCAGTACTTC

D gene: .
J gene: TRBJ2-1
V gene: TRBV5-1
clone size: .
CDR3 protein: CARHGSLSSYNEQFF
CDR3 DNA: TGCGCCAGACATGGCAGTTTGAGCTCCTACAATGAGCAGTTCTTC

D gene: .
J gene: TRBJ2-7
V gene: TRBV6-5
clone size: .
CDR3 protein: CASSVGGVAYEQYF
CDR3 DNA: TGTGCCAGCAGTGTCGGAGGGGTGGCCTACGAGCAGTACTTC

D gene: .
J gene: TRBJ2-5
V gene: TRBV15
clone size: .
CDR3 protein: CATSRGSGLVQETQYF
CDR3 DNA: TGTGCCACCAGCAGAGGTAGTGGGCTGGTCCAAGAGACCCAGTACTTC

D gene: .
J gene: TRBJ2-7
V gene: TRBV4-2
clone size: .
CDR3 protein: CASSQPKAAATYEQYF
CDR3 DNA: TGTGCCAGCAGCCAGCCGAAAGCGGCGGCAACCTACGAGCAGTACTTC

D gene: .
J gene: TRBJ1-5
V gene: TRBV2
clone size: .
CDR3 protein: CASNGGRNNQPQHF
CDR3 DNA: TGTGCCAGCAACGGGGGGCGGAACAATCAGCCCCAGCATTTT

D gene: TRBD1
J gene: TRBJ1-1
V gene: TRBV6-5
clone size: .
CDR3 protein: CASRGRDRADTEAFF
CDR3 DNA: TGTGCCAGCAGGGGACGGGACAGGGCGGACACTGAAGCTTTCTTT

D gene: TRBD1
J gene: TRBJ1-1
V gene: TRBV6-5
clone size: .
CDR3 protein: CATSMDRGRTEAFF
CDR3 DNA: TGTGCCACCTCAATGGACAGGGGACGGACTGAAGCTTTCTTT

D gene: .
J gene: TRBJ2-7
V gene: TRBV27
clone size: .
CDR3 protein: CASALGGGHEQYF
CDR3 DNA: TGTGCCAGCGCCCTGGGGGGGGGCCACGAGCAGTACTTC

D gene: TRBD2
J gene: TRBJ2-7
V gene: TRBV15
clone size: .
CDR3 protein: CATSRRLRAGSYEQYF
CDR3 DNA: TGTGCCACCAGCAGGAGGCTTCGAGCGGGATCCTACGAGCAGTACTTC

D gene: .
J gene: TRBJ1-2
V gene: TRBV5-1
clone size: .
CDR3 protein: CASSLGGPDYGYTF
CDR3 DNA: TGCGCCAGCAGCTTGGGAGGCCCGGACTATGGCTACACCTTC